Shown below are 26 T cell receptor beta chains from a single sample sequenced in a study of blood T cell repertoires in COVID-19. The data were produced by immunoSEQ multiplex PCR, yet TCRdb's version contains in-frame clones alone and is incomplete. The sample yields roughly 59,000 clones, around 80% seen once. Sequenced: peripheral blood. The origin of the receptors is an elderly man with acute or convalescent COVID-19.

The chain uses TRBV4-3 and TRBJ2-2; TRBD2 aligns across 10 bases. The CDR3 loop spans 15 amino acids. Trimming took 0 bases from V and 5 from J; bases not matched to a gene: 0. Germline lookup yields CDR1 LGHNA and CDR2 YSLEER. The CDR3 spells CASSQETSGTGELFF. DNA for the CDR3: TGCGCCAGCAGCCAAGAGACTAGCGGGACCGGGGAGCTGTTTTTT.

In DNA form, the CDR3 reads TGTGCCAGCAGCCGCGGGACAGACCCTTTGGCGCCCCAGCATTTT. Residues: CASSRGTDPLAPQHF. This chain connects TRBV28 to TRBJ1-5; 7 bases line up with TRBD1. The CDR3 loop spans 15 amino acids. Trimming took 6 bases from V and 9 from J; bases not matched to a gene: 14. CDR1 is MDHEN and CDR2 is SYDVKM in the germline V gene.

CDR3: CASSPPGLADPRQFF. CDR3 in DNA: TGTGCCAGCAGCCCCCCGGGACTAGCGGATCCCCGGCAGTTCTTC. The J gene is TRBJ2-1, the V gene TRBV5-4, with 11 positions matching TRBD2. Germline-derived CDR1 and CDR2 are SGHNT and YYREEE (reference sequence). The CDR3 consists of 15 residues. V was pared by 4 bases and J by 12 bases, with 12 bases of the junction left unmatched.

The chain couples TRBV7-2 to TRBJ1-1; possible D gene TRBD1, 5 bases. The V and J ends lost 2 bases and 4 bases respectively, with 11 bases between them. CDR3 length: 14 amino acids. Germline V gene data show CDR1 as SGHTA and CDR2 as FQGNSA. The DNA of the CDR3 is TGTGCCAGCAGCTTAAATACCGGGGGCACTGAAGCTTTCTTT. Translation gives CASSLNTGGTEAFF.

This clone was seen at least ten times. The chain combines TRBV7-2 with TRBJ1-1, with 8 bases aligning to TRBD1. V dropped 5 bases and J dropped 1; count of bases not matched to a gene: 12. The germline CDR1 and CDR2 sequences are SGHTA and FQGNSA. CDR3 length: 17 residues. CDR3 in DNA: TGTGCCAGCAGCGAATGGAACGGGGGACAGGCGAACACTGAAGCTTTCTTT. Its translation is CASSEWNGGQANTEAFF.

The chain links TRBV9 to TRBJ1-3; D unresolved. Trimming stripped 4 bases from V and 0 bases from J, with 11 bases between. The CDR3 totals 15 residues. Germline CDR1 is SGDLS and CDR2 is YYNGEE. Written as DNA, the CDR3 is TGTGCCAGCAGCCCCCTGGGGAGCTCTGGAAACACCATATATTTT. Its translation is CASSPLGSSGNTIYF.

The chain has TRBV2 and TRBJ1-5, with D maybe TRBD1 (5 bases). Deletions cut 7 bases from V and 4 bases from J, with 14 bases between. The CDR3 loop spans 14 amino acids. Germline-derived CDR1 and CDR2 are SNHLY and FYNNEI. CDR3 nucleotide sequence: TGTGCCAGCAAACTAGAGGGACTGAATCAGCCCCAGCATTTT. This gives the protein CASKLEGLNQPQHF.

The CDR3 protein is CASSPGSEAFF. The CDR3 nucleotides read TGTGCCAGCAGCCCCGGGAGTGAAGCTTTCTTT. The rearrangement joins TRBV14 to TRBJ1-1; D gene ambiguous. Germline V gene data show CDR1 as SGHDN and CDR2 as FVKESK. The CDR3 covers 11 residues. V lost 4 bases to trimming and J lost 7 bases, with 7 bases between them.

This chain joins TRBV9 and TRBJ1-5; unclear D gene. The germline gives CDR1 SGDLS, CDR2 YYNGEE. V shed 0 bases and J shed 1 base, with 8 bases lying between them. The CDR3 consists of 15 residues. The CDR3 DNA sequence: TGTGCCAGCAGCGTAGACATACAGAGCAATCAGCCCCAGCATTTT. It yields the protein CASSVDIQSNQPQHF.

This sequence joins TRBV28 and TRBJ2-7, with unresolved D. V was shortened by 3 bases and J by 5 bases, with 5 bases between the two germline ends. The CDR3 runs to 11 residues. CDR1 and CDR2 (germline): MDHEN, SYDVKM. The CDR3 DNA is TGTGCCAGCAGTTTCCGAGACGAGCAGTACTTC. Its translation: CASSFRDEQYF.

This clone was recorded a few times. This chain uses TRBV28 with TRBJ2-7; TRBD2 aligns across 8 bases. Germline CDR1 and CDR2: MDHEN and SYDVKM. The CDR3 consists of 13 residues. V was clipped by 6 bases and J by 3 bases; unmatched bases: 4. CDR3 loop: CASSGGTSYEQYF. In DNA, the CDR3 is TGTGCCAGCAGCGGCGGGACTAGCTACGAGCAGTACTTC. The full variable domain, rest sourced from reference TRBV28 and TRBJ2-7, is DVKVTQSSRYLVKRTGEKVFLECVQDMDHENMFWYRQDPGLGLRLIYFSYDVKMKEKGDIPEGYSVSREKKERFSLILESASTNQTSMYLCASSGGTSYEQYFGPGTRLTVT.

This clone appeared a single time. This chain links TRBV7-9 with TRBJ1-4, with a weak D call TRBD1 (6 bases). V was pared by 6 bases and J by 8 bases, with 13 bases between. This CDR3 spans 13 amino acids. Germline lookup yields CDR1 SEHNR and CDR2 FQNEAQ (reference sequence). The CDR3, as DNA: TGTGCCAGCAGTAACAGGGCAGGAGAAAAACTGTTTTTT. It encodes CASSNRAGEKLFF.

This clone came up once. This CDR3 reads CASSHPTSGSDEQYF. In DNA, the CDR3 is TGTGCCAGCAGTCACCCTACTAGCGGGAGTGACGAGCAGTACTTC. The chain joins TRBV11-2 to TRBJ2-7; TRBD2 aligns across 11 bases. The V gene end was trimmed by 6 bases and the J gene end by 5 bases; junction bases not matched to a gene: 9. The CDR3 length is 15 residues. The germline CDR1 and CDR2 sequences are SGHAT and FQNNGV.

The rearrangement links TRBV28 to TRBJ2-3, with D perhaps matching TRBD1 (5 bases). V lost 8 bases and J lost 1, with 13 bases in between. The germline V gene has CDR1 MDHEN and CDR2 SYDVKM. CDR3 size: 14 residues. As DNA, the CDR3 is TGTGCCAGCCGACTTCAACAGGGCACAGATACGCAGTATTTT. Its translation is CASRLQQGTDTQYF. The complete variable domain, with remaining parts taken from reference TRBV28 and TRBJ2-3, reads DVKVTQSSRYLVKRTGEKVFLECVQDMDHENMFWYRQDPGLGLRLIYFSYDVKMKEKGDIPEGYSVSREKKERFSLILESASTNQTSMYLCASRLQQGTDTQYFGPGTRLTVL.

The J gene is TRBJ2-2, the V gene TRBV29-1, with D perhaps matching TRBD1 (6 bases). This CDR3 region has 12 residues. In germline, CDR1 is SQVTM, CDR2 ANQGSEA. V lost 6 bases to trimming and J lost 5 bases, with 10 bases between them. The DNA of the CDR3 is TGCAGCGTACGACAGGTTACCGGGGAGCTGTTTTTT. It translates to CSVRQVTGELFF.

The chain links TRBV5-1 to TRBJ2-3, with 7 positions matching TRBD1. Germline-derived CDR1 and CDR2 are SGHRS and YFSETQ. The CDR3 spans 16 residues. With V trimmed by 0 bases and J by 6 bases, 10 bases remained unmatched. DNA for the CDR3: TGCGCCAGCAGCTTGGAAGGGGGCGCGAGTATTGATACGCAGTATTTT. It specifies CASSLEGGASIDTQYF.

This clone has just a few counts. V gene TRBV11-3 combines with J gene TRBJ2-5, with a possible D match to TRBD2 (6 bases). The CDR3 has 16 amino acids. Germline V gene sequence: CDR1 SGHNT, CDR2 YENEEA. V was pared by 4 bases and J by 0 bases, with 15 bases between. The CDR3, as DNA: TGTGCCAGCAGCTCTAGACGGCGGGACTACCAAGAGACCCAGTACTTC. Its protein is CASSSRRRDYQETQYF.

The rearrangement joins TRBV5-1 to TRBJ2-7, with 7 positions matching TRBD1. The CDR3 has 16 residues. Per germline, CDR1 SGHRS and CDR2 YFSETQ. With V trimmed by 0 bases and J by 2 bases, 8 bases remained unmatched. CDR3 bases: TGCGCCAGCAGCTTGGCCGTAGGCAGGGGGACCTACGAGCAGTACTTC. Amino acid sequence: CASSLAVGRGTYEQYF.

The sample holds a few counts of this clone. The V gene is TRBV19, the J gene TRBJ1-1; TRBD1 agrees at 9 bases. This CDR3 has 14 residues. Trimming removed 7 bases from V and 0 bases from J; junction bases left unmatched: 3. CDR1 and CDR2 (germline): LNHDA, SQIVND (reference sequence). The CDR3 bases are TGTGCCAGTATCAGGGACAGGGTGAACACTGAAGCTTTCTTT. It specifies CASIRDRVNTEAFF.

The V call is TRBV5-6, the J call TRBJ2-1; tentative D call: TRBD2 (5 bases). The germline V and J ends were trimmed by 1 base and 7 bases, with 6 bases remaining between them. The germline V gene encodes CDR1 SGHDT and CDR2 YYEEEE. This CDR3 spans 12 amino acids. This CDR3 is CASSLPGNEQFF. In DNA form, the CDR3 reads TGTGCCAGCAGCTTGCCGGGAAATGAGCAGTTCTTC.

Points on this clone: The identical CDR3 is also encoded by other nucleotide sequences in the sample. The chain employs TRBV7-3 and TRBJ2-2; D is unclear. CDR1 SGHTA and CDR2 FQGTGA come from the germline V gene. Trimming stripped 2 bases from V and 5 bases from J, with 9 bases between. The CDR3 extends over 14 amino acids. CDR3 region: CASSLAGNTGELFF. The CDR3 DNA is TGTGCCAGCAGCTTAGCCGGTAATACCGGGGAGCTGTTTTTT.

This clone was seen only once. The V and J genes are TRBV19 and TRBJ2-2; D is unresolved. Germline-derived CDR1 and CDR2 are LNHDA and SQIVND (reference sequence). V lost 5 bases and J lost 2, with 9 bases in between. CDR3 length: 14 amino acids. The CDR3 nucleotides read TGTGCCAGTAGTCGGGTCTCTAACACCGGGGAGCTGTTTTTT. This codes for CASSRVSNTGELFF.

This chain connects TRBV11-2 to TRBJ2-1, with 13 bases aligning to TRBD2. Looked up from germline, CDR1 is SGHAT and CDR2 is FQNNGV. Trimming at V came to 5 bases and at J to 7 bases, leaving 2 bases not matched to a gene. The CDR3 has 14 residues. The CDR3, as DNA: TGTGCCAGCAGCCGGACTAGCGGGAGAAATGAGCAGTTCTTC. As protein: CASSRTSGRNEQFF.

This clone was counted between two and nine times. The chain employs TRBV3-1 (or the pseudogene TRBV3-2) and TRBJ2-7; D is uncertain. Germline V gene lookup returns CDR1 LGHDT and CDR2 YNNKEL (reference sequence). The CDR3 loop spans 13 amino acids. Between the trimmed V and J ends, which lost 2 bases and 5 bases, there was a span of 10 bases. This CDR3 reads CASSQSGTDEQYF. CDR3 DNA: TGTGCCAGCAGCCAATCAGGCACCGACGAGCAGTACTTC.

The rearrangement joins TRBV5-4 to TRBJ2-5; 10 bases match TRBD2. Trimming at V came to 2 bases and at J to 10 bases, leaving 11 bases not matched to a gene. Germline assignment: CDR1 SGHNT and CDR2 YYREEE (reference sequence). The length of the CDR3 is 15 residues. CDR3 nucleotide sequence: TGTGCCAGCAGCTTAGTTAGCGGGGGGTCGGGTGGCCAGTACTTC. Its translation: CASSLVSGGSGGQYF.

This clone has a handful of counts. The rearrangement joins TRBV6-5 to TRBJ1-2; the D is unclear. Germline CDR1 MNHEY, CDR2 SVGAGI. This CDR3 comprises 12 residues. Trimming removed 6 bases from V and 7 bases from J, with 12 bases in between. Here the CDR3 DNA reads TGTGCCAGCAGCCTACAAGGAGCTGGCTACACCTTC. Translating it yields CASSLQGAGYTF.